Given below is one T cell receptor (beta chain) in context. The record originates from a study of metastatic and nonmetastatic thyroid tumors. The CDR3 consists of 14 residues. After removal of 4 bases from V and 5 bases from J, the junction contained 5 bases not matched to a gene. In germline, CDR1 is MNHNS, CDR2 SASEGT. Until they underwent thyroid surgery, no patient had received any treatment. Source study methods: Variation in CDR3 across clinicopathological groups served as the basis for constructing a distant-metastasis classifier in papillary thyroid cancer. Through MiXCR, TCRdb re-clonotyped the PCR reads. The V and J calls and clone size are TCRdb's, not the authors'. Of around 13,000 clones detected, roughly 23% appear once; the ten largest clones hold around 3.3%.

V usage is TRBV6-1 and J usage is TRBJ1-5, with 7 bases lining up with TRBD1. This clonotype was sampled from a female donor with papillary thyroid cancer or a benign thyroid nodule (not recorded which). Some clones in this sample may be carry-over from other donors' samples. What was sequenced was blood. The CDR3 loop is CASSVTGAYQPQHF. DNA of the CDR3: TGTGCCAGCAGTGTCACAGGGGCGTATCAGCCCCAGCATTTT.